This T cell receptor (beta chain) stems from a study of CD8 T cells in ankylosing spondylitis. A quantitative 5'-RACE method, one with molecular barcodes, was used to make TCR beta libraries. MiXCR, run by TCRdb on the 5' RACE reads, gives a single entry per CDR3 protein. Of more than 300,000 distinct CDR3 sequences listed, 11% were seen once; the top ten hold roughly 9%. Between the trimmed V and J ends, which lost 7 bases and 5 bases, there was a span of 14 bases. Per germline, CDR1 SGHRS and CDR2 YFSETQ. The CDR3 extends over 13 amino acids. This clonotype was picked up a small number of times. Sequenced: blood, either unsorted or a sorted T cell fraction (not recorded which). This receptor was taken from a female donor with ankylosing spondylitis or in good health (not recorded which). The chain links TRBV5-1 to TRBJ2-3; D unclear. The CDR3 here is CASLGVGKDTQYF. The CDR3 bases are TGCGCCAGCCTCGGAGTTGGAAAAGATACGCAGTATTTT.